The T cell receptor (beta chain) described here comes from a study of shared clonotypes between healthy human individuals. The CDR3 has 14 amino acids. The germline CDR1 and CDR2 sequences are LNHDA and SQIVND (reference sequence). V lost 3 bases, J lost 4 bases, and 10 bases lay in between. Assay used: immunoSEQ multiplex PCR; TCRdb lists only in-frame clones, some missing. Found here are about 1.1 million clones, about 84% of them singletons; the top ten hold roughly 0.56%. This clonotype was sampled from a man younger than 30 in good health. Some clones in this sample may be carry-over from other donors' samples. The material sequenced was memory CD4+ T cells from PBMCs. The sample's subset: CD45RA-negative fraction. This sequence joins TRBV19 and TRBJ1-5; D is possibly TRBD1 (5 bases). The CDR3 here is CASSIWTPNQPQHF. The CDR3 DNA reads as TGTGCCAGTAGTATCTGGACACCGAATCAGCCCCAGCATTTT.